This entry is about one T cell receptor (beta chain). Its antigen specificity is not known. The record has no base qualities; no much larger clone is one base away. The time point label for this specimen denotes: technical triplicate 2. For sorted-subset TCR libraries, some 970,000 sorted CD4+ or CD8+ T cells were used. Peripheral blood underwent Ficoll-Hypaque density gradient centrifugation to isolate PBMCs, which were then cryopreserved in liquid nitrogen. The study also sequenced paired sorted CD4+ and CD8+ subsets from healthy controls, HAM/TSP patients and MS patients. To synthesize cDNA, template-switch 5'RACE was performed with a primer carrying a 10-nucleotide random unique molecular identifier so that each TCR transcript was tagged. Each sequencing run produced over 160 million TCR-beta sequences covering 15-18 subjects. Total RNA was extracted with the RNeasy kit. The KAPA Real-time Library Amplification kit was used to amplify TCR-beta VDJ regions with primers targeting the TCR constant region and the 5'RACE anchor. Sample indexes and Illumina adaptors were added in a first PCR, after which library yield was increased in a second PCR. The roughly 650 bp TCR product was size-selected on a 2% E-gel SizeSelection system after Ampure bead purification. Before pooling, library quality was checked on a Bioanalyzer, concentration was measured with Qubit, and libraries were quantified with the Kapa Library Quantification kit. Paired-end 2 x 150 bp sequencing of the libraries was performed on an Illumina HiSeq 2500. To increase sequence diversity, roughly 25-31% phiX was spiked into each library pool. As for how the authors treated the data: Quality-filtered reads were processed with the UMI-based MiGEC pipeline, which removed over 75% of raw TCR sequences during error correction. IMGT germline references were used for aligning VDJ genes, and each clonotype was defined as a unique CDR3 amino acid sequence together with its V-J genes. Clonal expansion, Shannon diversity, and CDR3 relatedness (CalcPairwiseDistances, ClusterSamples) were evaluated with VDJtools, and phylogenetic trees were built with CLCbio workbench. A clone was classed as expanded if it had 8 or more unique UMIs, a cutoff based on coefficient-of-variation modelling across technical triplicates. TCRdb reprocessing: public reads trimmed at Q25 with fastp, clones called with MiXCR, in-frame beta chains kept. Here each entry gathers all rows of one CDR3 protein and keeps the most common genes and DNA. These V and J calls derive from TCRdb rather than the authors' analysis. For this sample the table gives about 31,000 distinct CDR3 sequences, of which 13% were detected only once. The ten biggest clones cover about 5.7% of the sample.

The cysteine opens and the phenylalanine closes a CDR3 of 13 amino acids. Only the CDR3 DNA is retained, 39 bases long and in frame from the first base. V loses 6 bases of germline sequence and J loses 2 bases, and the interval between the two ends is 7 bases. Per the germline V gene, LGHNA is the CDR1 and YSLEER is the CDR2. The data are from a study of neurological immune-mediated disorders (dated by TCRdb to the late 2010s). Some background on the complete study: The study compared peripheral blood TCR-beta repertoires of HTLV-I-associated myelopathy (HAM/TSP) patients, multiple sclerosis patients and healthy controls using UMI-based sequencing. The 95 to 120 TCR-beta libraries included longitudinal samples, technical triplicates and paired sorted CD4+ and CD8+ T-cell subsets alongside PBMC samples. Technical triplicate libraries were sequenced so that the variability in frequency of each individual clone could be precisely calculated. The cohort included some 66 subjects: some 14 with HAM/TSP, around 34 with multiple sclerosis, and roughly 20 healthy controls.

Study-level results and caveats: TCR clonal expansion was greatest in HAM/TSP patients and smallest in MS patients, who ranked below even healthy controls. Expanded clones from different subjects shared no identical CDR3 amino acid sequences, which suggests that TCR-beta repertoires were private in all groups.

The rearrangement combines TRBV4-3 with TRBJ2-2; too little of a D gene remains to name it. The clonotype was recovered from a female donor with HTLV-1-associated myelopathy (HAM/TSP). The specimen sequenced was CD4+ T cells from blood. This receptor carries the CDR3 CASSEANTGELFF. The DNA reads TGCGCCAGCAGTGAGGCTAACACCGGGGAGCTGTTTTTT.